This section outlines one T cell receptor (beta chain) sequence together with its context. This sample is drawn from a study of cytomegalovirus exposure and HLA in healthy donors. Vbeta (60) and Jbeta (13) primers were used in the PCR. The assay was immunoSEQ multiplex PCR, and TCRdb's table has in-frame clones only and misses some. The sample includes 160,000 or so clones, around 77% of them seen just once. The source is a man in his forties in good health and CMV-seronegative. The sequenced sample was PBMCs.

In nucleotides, the CDR3 is TGTGCCAGCAGCCGCGACGGGTCAGCAACTAATGAAAAACTGTTTTTT. Its protein is CASSRDGSATNEKLFF. The gene calls are TRBV4-2 and TRBJ1-4; unclear D gene. V was trimmed by 4 bases and J by 0 bases, leaving 12 bases between them. CDR1 and CDR2 from the germline V gene are LGHNA and YNFKEQ. This CDR3 is 16 amino acids long.